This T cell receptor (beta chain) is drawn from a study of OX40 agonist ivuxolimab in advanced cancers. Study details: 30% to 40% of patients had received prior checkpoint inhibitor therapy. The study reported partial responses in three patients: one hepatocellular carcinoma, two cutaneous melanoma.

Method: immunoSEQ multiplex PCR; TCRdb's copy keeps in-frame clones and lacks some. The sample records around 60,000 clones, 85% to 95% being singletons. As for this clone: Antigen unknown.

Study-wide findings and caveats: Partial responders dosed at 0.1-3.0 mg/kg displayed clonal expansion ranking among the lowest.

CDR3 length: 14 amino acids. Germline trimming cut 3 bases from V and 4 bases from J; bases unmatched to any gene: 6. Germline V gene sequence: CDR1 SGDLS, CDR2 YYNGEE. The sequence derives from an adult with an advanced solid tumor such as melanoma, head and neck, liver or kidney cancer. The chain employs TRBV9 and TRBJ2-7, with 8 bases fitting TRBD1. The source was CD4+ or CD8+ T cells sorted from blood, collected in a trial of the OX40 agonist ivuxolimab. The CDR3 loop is CASSAGRGLYEQYF. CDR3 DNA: TGTGCCAGCAGCGCCGGCAGGGGGCTGTACGAGCAGTACTTC.